This entry is about one T cell receptor (beta chain). Clones were sequenced by immunoSEQ multiplex PCR, and TCRdb holds only the in-frame ones, with some missing. The data contain tens of thousands of clones, less than 85% of them singletons. The sort gate was single viable CD3+CD4+CD8-CD45RO+ cells for memory CD4+ T cells. CDR3 size: 17 residues. Germline loops: CDR1 SGHRS, CDR2 YFSETQ. The V gene lost 0 bases and the J gene lost 6 bases, with 20 bases spanning the gap. This record belongs to a study of memory CD4+ T cells and cytomegalovirus serostatus. This receptor was obtained from an adult in good health and CMV-seronegative. This chain connects TRBV5-1 to TRBJ2-3; tentatively, D is TRBD1 or TRBD2 (6 bases each). Sequenced material: memory CD4+ T cells from blood. Here the CDR3 DNA reads TGCGCCAGCAGCTTGGCGTCTGTCGGGGGCGCTGGGGATACGCAGTATTTT. This codes for CASSLASVGGAGDTQYF. Full variable domain (missing parts from reference TRBV5-1 and TRBJ2-3): KAGVTQTPRYLIKTRGQQVTLSCSPISGHRSVSWYQQTPGQGLQFLFEYFSETQRNKGNFPGRFSGRQFSNSRSEMNVSTLELGDSALYLCASSLASVGGAGDTQYFGPGTRLTVL.